The T cell receptor (beta chain) under discussion was sequenced for a study of cytomegalovirus exposure and HLA in healthy donors. Study context: In a later analysis, the roughly 110 validation repertoires were reported to have used the same platform as the 600 to 800 first-cohort repertoires. Study-wide results and caveats: Among the CMV-associated chains, a few were confirmed in vitro as specific for CMV antigens. There were around 160 TCR beta chains listed as cytomegalovirus-associated. The classifier, whose performance was assessed in both the original and validation cohorts, reportedly diagnosed cytomegalovirus status with high specificity and sensitivity.

About this clone: No antigen is known for it.

Between the trimmed V and J ends, which lost 0 bases and 4 bases, there was a span of 3 bases. Germline-derived CDR1 and CDR2 are DFQATT and SNEGSKA (reference sequence). This CDR3 has 11 residues. This table comes from immunoSEQ multiplex PCR, and its TCRdb copy is limited to in-frame clones, with some not included. The sample has approximately 300,000 clones, roughly 90% seen once. Sample: PBMCs. The gene calls are TRBV20-1 and TRBJ1-1; no firm D call. The TCR sequence derives from a woman in her 30s in good health and CMV-seropositive. This CDR3 reads CSAREGTEAFF. In DNA form, the CDR3 reads TGCAGTGCTAGAGAGGGCACTGAAGCTTTCTTT.